These 15 T cell receptor beta chains were all obtained from the same sample, sequenced in a study of CD8 T cells in Susac syndrome. A quantity of 0.5 to 1 ug RNA underwent reverse transcription using random hexamers. TCRdb analysed the immunoSEQ multiplex PCR reads with MiXCR anew, one entry per CDR3 protein. The table shows approximately 190,000 distinct CDR3 sequences, with nearly 95% occurring only once. The sequencing sample was made of CD4+ T cells from PBMCs. The receptors were gathered from a human donor with multiple sclerosis.

The chain carries TRBV11-2 and TRBJ2-3, with D unresolved. The CDR3 spans 15 residues. Germline V lookup: CDR1 SGHAT, CDR2 FQNNGV. Trimming cost V 5 bases and J 9 bases, with 21 bases left between them. For the CDR3, the DNA is TGTGCCAGCAGCCCCATGGGGTCCGTGGCCAAGACGCAGTATTTT. Translated, it gives CASSPMGSVAKTQYF.

V is TRBV19 and J is TRBJ2-1; TRBD2 agrees at 13 bases. V was pared by 1 base and J by 10 bases, with 7 bases of the junction left unmatched. In germline, CDR1 is LNHDA, CDR2 SQIVND (reference sequence). The CDR3 consists of 16 residues. CDR3 coding DNA: TGTGCCAGTAGTATAGTCCCGGGACTAGCGGGGCAAGAGCAGTTCTTC. It encodes CASSIVPGLAGQEQFF.

The chain couples TRBV7-9 to TRBJ1-1; a weak D match, TRBD1 (5 bases). Germline assignment: CDR1 SEHNR and CDR2 FQNEAQ (reference sequence). The CDR3 is 14 residues long. Trimming shortened V by 3 bases and J by 0 bases, and 8 bases separated the two germline ends. CDR3 residues: CASSFRVMNTEAFF. CDR3 DNA: TGTGCCAGCAGCTTCAGGGTCATGAACACTGAAGCTTTCTTT.

This chain links TRBV20-1 with TRBJ1-1; 7 bases line up with TRBD1. In germline, CDR1 is DFQATT, CDR2 SNEGSKA (reference sequence). The CDR3 sequence is 14 residues long. Trimming at V came to 3 bases and at J to 5 bases, leaving 9 bases not matched to a gene. The CDR3 sequence: CSARDPTGRTEAFF. In DNA form, the CDR3 reads TGCAGTGCTAGGGACCCGACAGGGAGAACTGAAGCTTTCTTT.

The rearrangement links TRBV12-5 to TRBJ2-3; D is possibly TRBD1 (6 bases). Germline loops: CDR1 LGHNT, CDR2 FRNRAP. Trimming cost V 0 bases and J 2 bases, with 9 bases left between them. This CDR3 region has 15 residues. The CDR3: CASGLVQGYTDTQYF. In nucleotides, the CDR3 is TGTGCTAGTGGTTTGGTACAGGGATACACAGATACGCAGTATTTT.

In nucleotides, the CDR3 is TGTGCCAGCAGCTTAGGGCCAAGCCCCGAAGCTTTCTTT. As protein: CASSLGPSPEAFF. The genes are TRBV7-9 and TRBJ1-1; D call uncertain. Trimming took 1 base from V and 8 from J, leaving 11 bases between them. This CDR3 region has 13 residues. Per the germline V gene, CDR1 is SEHNR and CDR2 is FQNEAQ (reference sequence).

V usage is TRBV29-1 and J usage is TRBJ2-7; D possibly uses TRBD1 or TRBD2 (5 bases each). V was pared by 6 bases and J by 5 bases, with 8 bases between. This CDR3 contains 10 residues. CDR1 and CDR2 (germline): SQVTM, ANQGSEA. CDR3: CSVGTNEQYF. DNA for the CDR3: TGCAGCGTGGGGACCAACGAGCAGTACTTC.

This chain joins TRBV5-4 and TRBJ2-3; unclear D gene. There are 16 residues in the CDR3. Germline CDR1 SGHNT, CDR2 YYREEE (reference sequence). Trimming cost V 3 bases and J 1 base, with 15 bases left between them. Here the CDR3 DNA reads TGTGCCAGCAGCTACGGGCAAGGCGTGGGCACAGATACGCAGTATTTT. Protein sequence: CASSYGQGVGTDTQYF.

The V call is TRBV3-1, the J call TRBJ1-1; 10 nucleotides line up with TRBD1. CDR1 is LGHDT, CDR2 YNNKEL, per germline (reference sequence). This CDR3 has 16 residues. J gave up 5 bases and V 4 bases, and 10 bases lay outside the gene matches. CDR3 loop: CASSPRDRGPKTEAFF. The DNA for the CDR3 is TGTGCCAGCAGCCCCCGGGACAGGGGCCCCAAGACTGAAGCTTTCTTT.

V usage is TRBV19 and J usage is TRBJ2-3; perhaps TRBD1 as D (6 bases). The CDR3 contains 13 residues. Trimming stripped 7 bases from V and 4 bases from J, with 12 bases between. Germline CDR1 is LNHDA and CDR2 is SQIVND (reference sequence). The CDR3 DNA reads TGTGCCAGTACTGCACAGGGTTCAGATACGCAGTATTTT. This encodes CASTAQGSDTQYF.

Remarks on this clonotype: A junction end diverges from the germline sequence, so it may reflect a read error. V is TRBV19 and J is TRBJ2-1; D not resolved. From germline, CDR1 is LNHDA and CDR2 SQIVND (reference sequence). The CDR3 has 13 residues. For the CDR3, the DNA is TGTGCCAGTACTATAGGCGACTACAATGAGCAGTTCTTC. Translation: CASTIGDYNEQFF.

This chain uses TRBV25-1 with TRBJ2-6; D unclear. Germline CDR1 is MGHDK and CDR2 is SYGVNS. Trimming pared 10 bases from V and 0 bases from J, leaving 7 bases between. CDR3 length: 13 amino acids. CDR3 nucleotides: TGTGCCACCTCAGTCTCTGGGGCCAACGTCCTGACTTTC. This gives the protein CATSVSGANVLTF.

V and J are TRBV2 and TRBJ2-7; D is uncertain. The V and J ends lost 6 bases and 4 bases respectively, with 10 bases between them. The germline CDR1 and CDR2 sequences are SNHLY and FYNNEI. This CDR3 region has 12 residues. The CDR3 reads CASSPWGYEQYF. The CDR3 DNA reads TGTGCCAGCAGCCCCTGGGGTTACGAGCAGTACTTC.

The rearrangement joins TRBV7-8 to TRBJ2-3; D call uncertain. The CDR3 is made up of 17 amino acids. Trimming removed 4 bases from V and 4 bases from J, with 21 bases in between. Germline CDR1 SGHVS, CDR2 FQNEAQ. The CDR3 sequence: CASSSNPRRLVPDTQYF. The CDR3, as DNA: TGTGCCAGCAGCTCTAATCCGCGGCGTCTCGTCCCAGATACGCAGTATTTT.

The gene calls are TRBV7-9 and TRBJ2-7, with TRBD1 matching 9 bases. Losses at the gene ends were 4 bases for V and 5 bases for J; bases not matched to a gene: 9. The V gene's germline CDR1 is SEHNR and CDR2 FQNEAQ (reference sequence). The CDR3 sequence is 15 residues long. The DNA of the CDR3 is TGTGCCAGCAGCTCGTACACAGGGGGCCAGGACGAGCAGTACTTC. Residues: CASSSYTGGQDEQYF.